This TCR beta chain is drawn from a study of control samples from healthy donors and cancer patients. In this sample, this clone turned up once. Data came from immunoSEQ multiplex PCR; TCRdb stores just in-frame clones and leaves some out. The repertoire holds 150,000 to 200,000 clones, with about 91% as singletons. The V gene's germline CDR1 is MGHRA and CDR2 YSYEKL. This CDR3 is built from 14 residues. J was trimmed by 13 bases and V by 5 bases; bases with no gene match: 9. This chain uses TRBV4-1 with TRBJ2-1, with 12 bases lining up with TRBD2. Sequencing input: blood. This TCR came from a woman aged 35 to 49 in good health. For the CDR3, the DNA is TGCGCCAGCAGCACCTGGACTAGCGGGGAGGAACAGTTCTTC. This gives the protein CASSTWTSGEEQFF.